The source of this T cell receptor (beta chain) is a study of blood T cell repertoires in COVID-19. Method: immunoSEQ multiplex PCR; TCRdb's copy keeps in-frame clones and lacks some. The sample records more than 200,000 clones, under 90% being singletons. V lost 10 bases and J lost 5, with 11 bases in between. CDR3 size: 11 residues. The germline CDR1 and CDR2 sequences are SNHLY and FYNNEI. The sample comprised PBMCs or T cells enriched from blood (not recorded which). The rearrangement joins TRBV2 to TRBJ2-5; a possible D gene is TRBD1 (5 bases). The clonotype comes from a man aged 40-49 years who had recovered from COVID-19. This CDR3 reads CATKGPETQYF. The CDR3 DNA follows: TGTGCCACCAAGGGGCCGGAGACCCAGTACTTC. The full variable domain, completed using reference TRBV2 and TRBJ2-5, is EPEVTQTPSHQVTQMGQEVILRCVPISNHLYFYWYRQILGQKVEFLVSFYNNEISEKSEIFDDQFSVERPDGSNFTLKIRSTKLEDSAMYFCATKGPETQYFGPGTRLLVL.